Sequencing of this T cell receptor (beta chain) was carried out in a study of T-cell reconstitution after alpha-beta-depleted transplantation in children. This clonotype appeared a few times. The CDR3 contains 16 residues. V lost 4 bases to trimming and J lost 9 bases, with 25 bases between them. Germline V lookup: CDR1 DFQATT, CDR2 SNEGSKA (reference sequence). During its preparation, the TCRbeta library received unique molecular identifiers. Using its own MiXCR run on the PCR reads, TCRdb lists one record per CDR3 protein. This sample has more than 550,000 distinct CDR3 sequences, with roughly a tenth found just once.

The V call is TRBV20-1, the J call TRBJ1-5; D is unclear. The sequenced sample was PBMCs from the stem cell graft donor, obtained from the stem cell graft. The TCR was taken from a human donor who donated a stem cell graft to a child with acute myeloid leukemia. Here the CDR3 reads CSATSRRAPQNRPQHF. In DNA form, the CDR3 reads TGCAGTGCTACCTCCCGGAGGGCCCCTCAGAACAGGCCCCAGCATTTT.